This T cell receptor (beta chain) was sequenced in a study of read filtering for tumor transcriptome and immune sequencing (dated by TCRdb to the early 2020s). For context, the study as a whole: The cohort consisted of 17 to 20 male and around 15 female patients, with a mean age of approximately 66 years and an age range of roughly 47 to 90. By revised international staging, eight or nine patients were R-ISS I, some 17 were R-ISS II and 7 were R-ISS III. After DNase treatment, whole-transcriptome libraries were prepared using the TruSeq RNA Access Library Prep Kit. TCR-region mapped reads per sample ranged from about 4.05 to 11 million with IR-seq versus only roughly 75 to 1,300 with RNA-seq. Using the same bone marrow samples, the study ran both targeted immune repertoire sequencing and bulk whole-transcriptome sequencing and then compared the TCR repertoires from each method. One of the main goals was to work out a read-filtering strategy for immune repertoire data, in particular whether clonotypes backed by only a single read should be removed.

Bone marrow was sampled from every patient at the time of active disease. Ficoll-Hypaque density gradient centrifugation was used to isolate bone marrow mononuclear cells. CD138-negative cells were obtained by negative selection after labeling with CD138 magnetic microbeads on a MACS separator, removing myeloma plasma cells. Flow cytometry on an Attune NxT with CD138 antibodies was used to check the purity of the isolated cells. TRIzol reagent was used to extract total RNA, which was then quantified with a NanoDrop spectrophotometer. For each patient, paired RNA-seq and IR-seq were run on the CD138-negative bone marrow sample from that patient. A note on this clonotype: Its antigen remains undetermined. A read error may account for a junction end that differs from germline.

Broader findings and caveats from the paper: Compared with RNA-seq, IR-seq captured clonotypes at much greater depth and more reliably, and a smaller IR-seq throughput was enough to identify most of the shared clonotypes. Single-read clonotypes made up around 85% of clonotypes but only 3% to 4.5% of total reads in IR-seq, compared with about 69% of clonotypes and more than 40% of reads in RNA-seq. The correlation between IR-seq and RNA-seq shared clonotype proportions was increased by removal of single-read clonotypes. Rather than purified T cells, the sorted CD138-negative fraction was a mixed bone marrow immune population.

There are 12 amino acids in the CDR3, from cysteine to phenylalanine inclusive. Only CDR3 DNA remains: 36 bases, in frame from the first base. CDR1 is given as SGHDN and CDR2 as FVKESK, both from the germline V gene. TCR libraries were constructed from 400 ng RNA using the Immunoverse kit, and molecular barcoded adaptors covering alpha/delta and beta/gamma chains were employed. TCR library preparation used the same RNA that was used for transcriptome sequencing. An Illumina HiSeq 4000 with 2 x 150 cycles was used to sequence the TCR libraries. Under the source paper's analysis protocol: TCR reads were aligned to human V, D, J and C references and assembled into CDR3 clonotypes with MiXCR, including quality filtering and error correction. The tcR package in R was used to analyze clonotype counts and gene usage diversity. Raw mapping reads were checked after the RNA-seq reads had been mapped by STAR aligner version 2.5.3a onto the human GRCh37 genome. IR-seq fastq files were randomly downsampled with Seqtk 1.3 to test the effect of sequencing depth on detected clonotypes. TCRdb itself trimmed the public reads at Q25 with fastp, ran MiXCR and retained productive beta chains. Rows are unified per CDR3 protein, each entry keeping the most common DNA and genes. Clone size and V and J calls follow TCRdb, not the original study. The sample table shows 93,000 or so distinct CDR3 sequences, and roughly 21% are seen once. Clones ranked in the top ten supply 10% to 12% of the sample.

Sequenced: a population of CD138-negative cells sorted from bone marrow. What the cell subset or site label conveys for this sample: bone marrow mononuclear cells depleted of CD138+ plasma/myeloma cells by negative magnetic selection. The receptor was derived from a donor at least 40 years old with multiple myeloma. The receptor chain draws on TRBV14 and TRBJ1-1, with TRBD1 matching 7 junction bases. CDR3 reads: CVSSQGGTEAFF. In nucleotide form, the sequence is TGTGTCAGCAGCCAGGGGGGGACTGAAGCTTTCTTT.